The clone carrying this TCR beta chain was recorded many times. These data originate in a study of human T cells and chemical hapten exposure. Time point denoted: patch test 2, 6 weeks after DPC sensitization. The treatment: therapeutic diphenylcyclopropenone sensitization with weekly scalp DPC. From germline, CDR1 is SGHVS and CDR2 FQNEAQ. This CDR3 has 14 residues. With 1 base removed from V and 4 bases from J, the gap between germline ends came to 10 bases. One entry per CDR3 protein results from TCRdb running MiXCR on the RACE reads. The profile covers just over 350,000 distinct CDR3 sequences, with about 6.9% appearing a single time and around 6% taken by the ten largest.

V and J are TRBV7-8 and TRBJ1-1; weak D call: TRBD1 (5 bases). The sequences come from whole blood, collected in connection with sensitization to the hapten diphenylcyclopropenone (DPC). The TCR sequence derives from a woman younger than 30 with alopecia areata. Some clones in this sample may be carry-over from other donors' samples. In DNA, the CDR3 is TGTGCCAGCAGCTTAGTTCTGGGGGGCACTGAAGCTTTCTTT. Protein product: CASSLVLGGTEAFF.